The 17 T cell receptor beta chains in this list originate from one sample, sequenced in a study of blood T cell repertoires in COVID-19. Assay used: immunoSEQ multiplex PCR; TCRdb lists only in-frame clones, some missing. The table shows fewer than 450,000 clones, with approximately 90% occurring only once. The sample taken for sequencing was PBMCs or T cells enriched from blood (not recorded which). These TCRs come from a woman aged 18-29 years who had recovered from COVID-19.

This chain joins TRBV4-3 and TRBJ1-2, with D unclear. The CDR3 is 13 amino acids. Germline V lookup: CDR1 LGHNA, CDR2 YSLEER. V shed 0 bases and J shed 5 bases, with 7 bases lying between them. The CDR3 region has the DNA TGCGCCAGCAGCCAAGATTCTGTTTATGGCTACACCTTC. This gives the protein CASSQDSVYGYTF.

The CDR3 loop is CASSVADNSGNTIYF. CDR3 sequence (DNA): TGTGCCAGCAGCGTAGCGGACAACTCTGGAAACACCATATATTTT. The rearrangement uses TRBV9 and TRBJ1-3; maybe TRBD1 (5 bases). Per germline, CDR1 SGDLS and CDR2 YYNGEE. The length of the CDR3 is 15 residues. Trimming shortened V by 0 bases and J by 0 bases, and 7 bases separated the two germline ends. Combining the CDR3 with reference TRBV9 and TRBJ1-3 gives the whole variable domain DSGVTQTPKHLITATGQRVTLRCSPRSGDLSVYWYQQSLDQGLQFLIQYYNGEERAKGNILERFSAQQFPDLHSELNLSSLELGDSALYFCASSVADNSGNTIYFGEGSWLTVV.

The chain combines TRBV3-1 (or the pseudogene TRBV3-2) with TRBJ2-7; tentative D call: TRBD2 (7 bases). Trimming took 1 base from V and 2 from J, leaving 12 bases between them. The V gene's germline CDR1 is LGHDT and CDR2 YNNKEL (reference sequence). There are 15 residues in the CDR3. In nucleotides, the CDR3 is TGTGCCAGCAGCCAAGTCGGGGGGCCCACCTACGAGCAGTACTTC. It encodes CASSQVGGPTYEQYF.

V usage is TRBV2 and J usage is TRBJ1-4; 11 bases align to TRBD1. The junction had 7 bases not matched to a gene; V was cut back by 11 bases and J by 5 bases. The CDR3 covers 14 residues. In germline, CDR1 is SNHLY, CDR2 FYNNEI. CDR3 DNA sequence: TGTGCCGGAAGCCGGGACAGGGGGAATGAAAAACTGTTTTTT. Translated, it gives CAGSRDRGNEKLFF.

This clone was recorded once. The genes are TRBV29-1 and TRBJ1-3; no firm D call. The CDR3 is made up of 11 amino acids. Germline loops: CDR1 SQVTM, CDR2 ANQGSEA. V was trimmed by 4 bases and J by 4 bases, leaving 5 bases between them. CDR3 nucleotides: TGCAGCGTTGCACAGGGAAACACCATATATTTT. Its protein product is CSVAQGNTIYF.

The J gene is TRBJ1-3, the V gene TRBV6-1; possible D gene TRBD1, 5 bases. The CDR3 spans 17 residues. CDR1 is MNHNS, CDR2 SASEGT, per germline. V dropped 0 bases and J dropped 0 bases, with 12 bases sitting between them. In nucleotides, the CDR3 is TGTGCCAGCAGTGAAGCGGGCAGGACAAGCTCTGGAAACACCATATATTTT. This gives the protein CASSEAGRTSSGNTIYF.

The chain combines TRBV5-1 with TRBJ2-5, with TRBD2 identical over 9 bases. The CDR3 totals 16 residues. Germline CDR1 and CDR2: SGHRS and YFSETQ. V shed 0 bases, J shed 5 bases, and the junction held 8 bases outside the gene matches. CDR3: CASSLAMRGGPETQYF. CDR3 nucleotide sequence: TGCGCCAGCAGCTTGGCGATGCGGGGGGGCCCGGAGACCCAGTACTTC.

The chain employs TRBV5-1 and TRBJ1-2; 8 bases are a match to TRBD1. The CDR3 runs to 14 residues. CDR1 and CDR2 from the germline V gene are SGHRS and YFSETQ. With V trimmed by 2 bases and J by 6 bases, 6 bases remained unmatched. The CDR3 DNA reads as TGCGCCAGCAGCTTACCACAGGGGGAGAATGGCTACACCTTC. This sequence encodes CASSLPQGENGYTF.

V usage is TRBV10-2 and J usage is TRBJ2-2, with 10 bases identical to TRBD1. The germline CDR1 and CDR2 sequences are WSHSY and SAAADI. The CDR3 contains 16 residues. After removal of 4 bases from V and 7 bases from J, the junction contained 9 bases not matched to a gene. The DNA for the CDR3 is TGCGCCAGCAGTGGAGTCAGGGACAGGGGTAGCGGGGAGCTGTTTTTT. Translated, it gives CASSGVRDRGSGELFF.

This sequence joins TRBV9 and TRBJ2-1; TRBD2 matches 8 bases. The CDR3 has 15 amino acids. With V trimmed by 4 bases and J by 7 bases, 10 bases remained unmatched. Germline V gene data show CDR1 as SGDLS and CDR2 as YYNGEE. The CDR3 region is CASSPGGAGSNEQFF. The CDR3, as DNA: TGTGCCAGCAGCCCGGGGGGGGCGGGTTCGAATGAGCAGTTCTTC.

The chain combines TRBV11-2 with TRBJ1-5; 7 bases line up with TRBD1. This CDR3 region has 15 residues. From germline, CDR1 is SGHAT and CDR2 FQNNGV. With 1 base clipped from V and 11 bases from J, the junction kept 11 bases outside the gene matches. The CDR3 loop reads CASSLGYRGQEAQHF. The CDR3 nucleotides read TGTGCCAGCAGCTTAGGGTACAGGGGACAAGAGGCCCAGCATTTT.

This chain connects TRBV5-1 to TRBJ1-3, with a tentative D call TRBD1 (6 bases). This CDR3 region has 14 residues. Germline V CDR1 and CDR2: SGHRS, YFSETQ. V was trimmed by 7 bases and J by 4 bases, leaving 15 bases between them. DNA for the CDR3: TGCGCCAGCCGCGGGGGGCAGCCAGGAAACACCATATATTTT. Translation: CASRGGQPGNTIYF.

The chain links TRBV14 to TRBJ2-1; D may be TRBD1 (6 bases). The CDR3 covers 15 residues. Looked up from germline, CDR1 is SGHDN and CDR2 is FVKESK. The V end lost 7 bases, the J end lost 0 bases, and 13 bases lay between the germline ends. CDR3 sequence (DNA): TGTGCCAGCACTTGGGGGCCGAGCTCCTACAATGAGCAGTTCTTC. Protein: CASTWGPSSYNEQFF.

This rearrangement joins TRBV6-5 to TRBJ1-1; D call uncertain. The CDR3 has 15 amino acids. Germline V gene lookup returns CDR1 MNHEY and CDR2 SVGAGI. Trimming cost V 7 bases and J 2 bases, with 17 bases left between them. The CDR3 loop reads CASTETNTPNTEAFF. The CDR3, as DNA: TGTGCCAGCACGGAGACCAACACCCCAAACACTGAAGCTTTCTTT.

The V call is TRBV7-8, the J call TRBJ1-1; D remains ambiguous. V was cut by 5 bases and J by 3 bases, with 7 bases left in between. Germline V gene lookup returns CDR1 SGHVS and CDR2 FQNEAQ. The CDR3 is 12 residues long. The CDR3 DNA reads as TGTGCCAGCAGCCCGAGGGACACTGAAGCTTTCTTT. Protein product: CASSPRDTEAFF.

The chain recombines TRBV7-9 with TRBJ1-2; 8 positions match TRBD1. Germline trimming cut 4 bases from V and 7 bases from J; bases unmatched to any gene: 5. The germline V gene has CDR1 SEHNR and CDR2 FQNEAQ (reference sequence). The CDR3 sequence is 13 residues long. The chain's CDR3 is CASSSGGFGGYTF. CDR3 nucleotides: TGTGCCAGCAGCTCAGGGGGCTTTGGTGGCTACACCTTC.

The chain combines TRBV27 with TRBJ2-1, with D maybe TRBD1 (6 bases). Deletions cut 5 bases from V and 0 bases from J, with 14 bases between. The germline V gene encodes CDR1 MNHEY and CDR2 SMNVEV (reference sequence). The CDR3 consists of 16 residues. The CDR3 sequence: CASSTPGQSSYNEQFF. The CDR3 nucleotides read TGTGCCAGCAGTACGCCGGGACAAAGCTCCTACAATGAGCAGTTCTTC.